This passage covers 25 T cell receptor beta chains from one sample sequenced in a study of OX40 agonist ivuxolimab in advanced cancers. The library was generated by the immunoSEQ multiplex PCR assay. The immuneACCESS repertoire file appears here via TCRdb, limited to in-frame rearrangements. These files lack a portion of the clones; in checked studies, under half of the deficit traces to unresolved V genes, and the cause of the others is not known. This sample gives fewer than 100,000 clones in total; approximately 89% of them show up just once. In total, the top ten clones hold about 0.75% of the sample. Sequenced here: CD4+ or CD8+ T cells sorted from blood, sampled in a trial of the OX40 agonist ivuxolimab. These receptors were obtained from an adult with an advanced solid tumor such as melanoma, head and neck, liver or kidney cancer.

This chain joins TRBV20-1 and TRBJ1-1, with D possibly TRBD1 on 6 matching bases. The CDR3 contains 9 residues. The germline V and J ends were trimmed by 6 bases and 9 bases, with 8 bases remaining between them. CDR1 is DFQATT, CDR2 SNEGSKA, per germline (reference sequence). DNA for the CDR3: TGCAGTGCGACAGGAAAAGCTTTCTTT. As protein: CSATGKAFF.

This clone was picked up a small number of times. The chain is built from TRBV9 and TRBJ2-5; D might be TRBD2 (5 bases). V dropped 2 bases and J dropped 7 bases, with 9 bases sitting between them. The germline gives CDR1 SGDLS, CDR2 YYNGEE. This CDR3 region has 12 residues. The CDR3 DNA sequence: TGTGCCAGCAGCGTTCGCGAGGGGACCCAGTACTTC. Protein sequence: CASSVREGTQYF.

This chain connects TRBV19 to TRBJ1-5; 7 nucleotides align to TRBD1. The J segment lost 4 bases and the V segment lost 5 bases, leaving 8 bases of the junction unmatched. CDR3 length equals 15 residues. Germline V gene lookup returns CDR1 LNHDA and CDR2 SQIVND (reference sequence). CDR3 DNA sequence: TGTGCCAGTAGTCCTGACAGGGCACTAAATCAGCCCCAGCATTTT. It is translated as CASSPDRALNQPQHF.

The gene calls are TRBV6-1 and TRBJ1-1; a possible D gene is TRBD1 (5 bases). The length of the CDR3 is 17 residues. Germline V gives CDR1 MNHNS, CDR2 SASEGT. V dropped 1 base and J dropped 1 base, with 16 bases sitting between them. CDR3 bases: TGTGCCAGCAGTGAAGTATGGGAAAAGAGGGGGAACACTGAAGCTTTCTTT. This gives the protein CASSEVWEKRGNTEAFF.

The chain carries TRBV21-1 and TRBJ2-2; the D call TRBD2 from the table was never checked on the DNA. TRBV21-1 represents a pseudogene. This CDR3 comprises 17 residues. The CDR3 bases are TGTGCCAGCGAAATTACTAGCGGGAAGACGAACACCGGGGAGCTGTTTTTT. Amino acid sequence: CASEITSGKTNTGELFF.

As concerns this clone: Other DNA sequences of this sample code for an identical CDR3. The chain uses TRBV5-1 and TRBJ2-7, with D maybe TRBD1 (6 bases). The CDR3 runs to 16 residues. V gave up 3 bases and J gave up 6 bases, with 22 bases separating them. Germline-derived CDR1 and CDR2 are SGHRS and YFSETQ. The CDR3 loop is CASSSGPHSTGTEQYF. CDR3 nucleotide sequence: TGCGCCAGCAGCTCCGGACCCCACTCTACAGGGACCGAGCAGTACTTC. Full variable domain (missing parts from reference TRBV5-1 and TRBJ2-7): KAGVTQTPRYLIKTRGQQVTLSCSPISGHRSVSWYQQTPGQGLQFLFEYFSETQRNKGNFPGRFSGRQFSNSRSEMNVSTLELGDSALYLCASSSGPHSTGTEQYFGPGTRLTVT.

This chain uses TRBV7-2 with TRBJ2-3; 12 bases agree with TRBD2. CDR1 is SGHTA, CDR2 FQGNSA, per germline. The V and J ends lost 4 bases and 7 bases, in that order; junction bases with no gene match: 3. This CDR3 contains 14 residues. The CDR3, as DNA: TGTGCCAGCAGCTCCGGGACTAGCGGGTATACGCAGTATTTT. It translates to CASSSGTSGYTQYF.

V and J are TRBV20-1 and TRBJ2-7; either TRBD1 or TRBD2 may fit D (5 bases each). V was clipped by 3 bases and J by 9 bases, with 9 bases between them. This CDR3 is built from 10 residues. The V gene's germline CDR1 is DFQATT and CDR2 SNEGSKA (reference sequence). DNA of the CDR3: TGCAGTGCTAGTCGGGACCGGCAGTACTTC. This encodes CSASRDRQYF.

This chain uses TRBV11-2 with TRBJ2-1, with 8 bases identical to TRBD1. Germline loops: CDR1 SGHAT, CDR2 FQNNGV. Losses at the gene ends were 8 bases for V and 0 bases for J; bases not matched to a gene: 12. There are 17 residues in the CDR3. For the CDR3, the DNA is TGTGCCAGCGGCCACTCAGGGGGCCTTAGCTCCTACAATGAGCAGTTCTTC. Translated, it gives CASGHSGGLSSYNEQFF.

The chain joins TRBV11-3 to TRBJ1-1; D remains ambiguous. The V gene's germline CDR1 is SGHNT and CDR2 YENEEA. V lost 3 bases and J 2 bases, leaving 7 bases between the germline ends. The CDR3 is 13 amino acids. CDR3: CASSFSTNTEAFF. In DNA form, the CDR3 reads TGTGCCAGCAGCTTCAGTACAAACACTGAAGCTTTCTTT.

The chain joins TRBV4-2 to TRBJ2-1; D is perhaps TRBD2 (7 bases). Trimming shortened V by 0 bases and J by 4 bases, and 16 bases separated the two germline ends. CDR3 length: 17 residues. Per the germline V gene, CDR1 is LGHNA and CDR2 is YNFKEQ. The CDR3 protein is CASSQDEGGGLYNEQFF. The CDR3 nucleotides are TGTGCCAGCAGCCAAGATGAGGGCGGGGGCCTATACAATGAGCAGTTCTTC.

The chain couples TRBV5-1 to TRBJ2-1, with 11 bases identical to TRBD1. V gave up 5 bases and J gave up 6 bases; unmatched junction bases: 10. This CDR3 has 16 amino acids. Germline assignment: CDR1 SGHRS and CDR2 YFSETQ. The CDR3 loop is CASSFGGQGGGNEQFF. As DNA, the CDR3 is TGCGCCAGCAGTTTTGGGGGACAGGGGGGGGGCAATGAGCAGTTCTTC.

The chain employs TRBV5-5 and TRBJ2-3; the match to TRBD2 covers 11 bases. Trimming cost V 0 bases and J 6 bases; bases outside gene matches: 12. There are 18 residues in the CDR3. From germline, CDR1 is SGHKS and CDR2 YYEKEE (reference sequence). CDR3 nucleotides: TGTGCCAGCAGCTTGGATTTCGGGCTAGCGGGGGGCGGGGATACGCAGTATTTT. It codes for CASSLDFGLAGGGDTQYF.

The V gene is TRBV15, the J gene TRBJ1-5; 10 positions match TRBD1. The CDR3 runs to 15 residues. The germline V gene has CDR1 LNHNV and CDR2 YYDKDF (reference sequence). Trimming took 0 bases from V and 4 from J; bases not matched to a gene: 0. As DNA, the CDR3 is TGTGCCACCAGCAGAGAGGACAGGGGGAATCAGCCCCAGCATTTT. Protein sequence: CATSREDRGNQPQHF.

J is TRBJ2-7 and V is TRBV29-1; D is undetermined. The CDR3 extends over 11 amino acids. Deletions cut 4 bases from V and 0 bases from J, with 4 bases between. Germline assignment: CDR1 SQVTM and CDR2 ANQGSEA. CDR3 residues: CSVVHSYEQYF. The CDR3 nucleotides are TGCAGCGTTGTCCACTCCTACGAGCAGTACTTC.

The chain carries TRBV9 and TRBJ2-6; tentative D call: TRBD1 (6 bases). The CDR3 has 19 amino acids. Germline CDR1 and CDR2: SGDLS and YYNGEE. The germline V and J ends were trimmed by 0 bases and 0 bases, with 16 bases remaining between them. CDR3 loop: CASSVAGWRRGSGANVLTF. As DNA, the CDR3 is TGTGCCAGCAGCGTAGCCGGGTGGCGCAGGGGCTCTGGGGCCAACGTCCTGACTTTC. The variable domain in full, with the rest retrieved from reference TRBV9 and TRBJ2-6, is DSGVTQTPKHLITATGQRVTLRCSPRSGDLSVYWYQQSLDQGLQFLIQYYNGEERAKGNILERFSAQQFPDLHSELNLSSLELGDSALYFCASSVAGWRRGSGANVLTFGAGSRLTVL.

V gene TRBV29-1 combines with J gene TRBJ2-3; possible D gene TRBD2, 7 bases. From germline, CDR1 is SQVTM and CDR2 ANQGSEA. V lost 2 bases and J 5 bases, leaving 20 bases between the germline ends. The CDR3 length is 16 residues. The CDR3 protein is CSVETVRGGGGDTQYF. In nucleotides, the CDR3 is TGCAGCGTTGAAACGGTTCGAGGGGGAGGGGGAGATACGCAGTATTTT.

The CDR3 protein is CASSTSGTGKAYNSPLHF. CDR3 DNA sequence: TGTGCCAGCAGCACTTCCGGGACAGGGAAGGCTTATAATTCACCCCTCCACTTT. The chain is built from TRBV21-1 and TRBJ1-6; the DNA was not used to check the table's D call, TRBD1. TRBV21-1 is listed as a pseudogene. The CDR3 is made up of 18 amino acids.

This clone has a single count. The V and J genes are TRBV4-2 and TRBJ2-3; D not certain. Trimming cost V 4 bases and J 5 bases, with 4 bases left between them. Per the germline V gene, CDR1 is LGHNA and CDR2 is YNFKEQ. The CDR3 is 11 amino acids. CDR3 protein: CASSREDTQYF. CDR3 nucleotides: TGTGCCAGCAGCCGGGAAGATACGCAGTATTTT.

V usage is TRBV5-1 and J usage is TRBJ2-1, with D maybe TRBD1 (7 bases). The ends were cut back, 4 bases at V and 5 bases at J, with 10 bases in the middle. Germline V CDR1 and CDR2: SGHRS, YFSETQ. The CDR3 has 13 amino acids. In DNA, the CDR3 is TGCGCCAGCAGCGCAGGGGGGAACAATGAGCAGTTCTTC. Protein product: CASSAGGNNEQFF.

CDR3 protein: CASSLAGGQETQYF. CDR3 bases: TGTGCCAGCAGCTTAGCGGGGGGCCAAGAGACCCAGTACTTC. The chain employs TRBV7-2 and TRBJ2-5, with D possibly being TRBD2 (6 bases). V was pared by 0 bases and J by 1 base, with 6 bases between. CDR1 and CDR2 (germline): SGHTA, FQGNSA. The CDR3 is made up of 14 amino acids.

This sequence joins TRBV6-1 and TRBJ1-5, with 7 nucleotides matching TRBD1. The CDR3 contains 14 residues. Germline V gene sequence: CDR1 MNHNS, CDR2 SASEGT. The V segment lost 4 bases and the J segment 8 bases; nucleotides outside the gene matches: 8. CDR3 in amino acids: CASSVGGGREPQHF. CDR3 nucleotide sequence: TGTGCCAGCAGTGTAGGGGGCGGGAGAGAGCCCCAGCATTTT.

CDR3 sequence (DNA): TGTGCCAGCAGGGGGGGTGGCTCCTATAATTCACCCCTCCACTTT. This translates into CASRGGGSYNSPLHF. V and J are TRBV6-1 and TRBJ1-6; maybe TRBD1 (5 bases). In germline, CDR1 is MNHNS, CDR2 SASEGT. Trimming cost V 6 bases and J 0 bases, with 9 bases left between them. The CDR3 covers 15 residues.

This chain joins TRBV19 and TRBJ1-5; no clear D. V lost 4 bases, J lost 0 bases, and 13 bases lay in between. Germline lookup yields CDR1 LNHDA and CDR2 SQIVND (reference sequence). CDR3 size: 16 residues. CDR3 in amino acids: CASSRPVQNSNQPQHF. The CDR3 DNA reads TGTGCCAGTAGTAGGCCAGTACAGAATAGCAATCAGCCCCAGCATTTT.

The chain recombines TRBV10-3 with TRBJ2-7, with D possibly TRBD1 on 6 matching bases. CDR3 size: 14 residues. Trimming removed 4 bases at V and 0 bases at J, with 10 bases between. Germline V CDR1 and CDR2: ENHRY, SYGVKD. In nucleotides, the CDR3 is TGTGCCATCAGTGGACAGGTGAGCTCCTACGAGCAGTACTTC. The encoded protein is CAISGQVSSYEQYF.